The 3 T cell receptor beta chains below all came from one sample that was sequenced in a study of blood T cell repertoires in COVID-19. The repertoire was sequenced with immunoSEQ multiplex PCR; TCRdb's copy has only in-frame clones and lacks some. The sample includes roughly 150,000 clones, 70% to 90% of them seen just once. Sequencing was done on a sample of peripheral blood. These TCRs come from a woman between 55 and 75 years old with COVID-19, enrolled during active disease.

The J gene is TRBJ2-1, the V gene TRBV19; D not certain. CDR1 and CDR2 from the germline V gene are LNHDA and SQIVND (reference sequence). Trimming cost V 5 bases and J 0 bases, with 11 bases left between them. This CDR3 has 15 amino acids. In DNA, the CDR3 is TGTGCCAGTAGTGTCTTCTACAGCTCCTACAATGAGCAGTTCTTC. This sequence encodes CASSVFYSSYNEQFF.

This chain joins TRBV18 and TRBJ1-1, with D possibly matching TRBD1 (6 bases). With 2 bases removed from V and 5 bases from J, the gap between germline ends came to 15 bases. CDR1 is KGHSH and CDR2 is LQKENI in the germline V gene. CDR3 length: 15 residues. CDR3 coding DNA: TGTGCCAGCTCACCATTAGTAGGGCAGGGGACTGAAGCTTTCTTT. Translating it yields CASSPLVGQGTEAFF.

This clone has only a few counts. CDR3: CASTRDRTEAFF. CDR3 nucleotide sequence: TGTGCCAGCACCCGGGACAGAACTGAAGCTTTCTTT. This chain links TRBV6-6 with TRBJ1-1; TRBD1 matches at 7 bases. V dropped 7 bases and J dropped 5; count of bases not matched to a gene: 4. CDR1 is MNHNY and CDR2 is SVGAGI in the germline V gene (reference sequence). The CDR3 spans 12 residues.